These 9 T cell receptor beta chains were all obtained from the same sample, sequenced in a study of cytomegalovirus exposure and HLA in healthy donors. 13 Jbeta primers and 60 Vbeta primers were used for the PCR. TCRdb's copy holds only in-frame clones and misses some; the assay was immunoSEQ multiplex PCR. The table includes 190,000 or so clones, 82% detected once. Input material: PBMCs. The source is a boy younger than 10 in good health and CMV-seronegative.

The V and J genes are TRBV5-1 and TRBJ2-7, with D perhaps TRBD1 (6 bases). The germline V and J ends were trimmed by 0 bases and 2 bases, with 15 bases remaining between them. Germline V gives CDR1 SGHRS, CDR2 YFSETQ. This CDR3 has 16 amino acids. This CDR3 is CASSLATTGSPYEQYF. Here the CDR3 DNA reads TGCGCCAGCAGCTTGGCCACGACAGGTTCCCCCTACGAGCAGTACTTC. Drawing the rest from reference TRBV5-1 and TRBJ2-7, the complete variable domain is KAGVTQTPRYLIKTRGQQVTLSCSPISGHRSVSWYQQTPGQGLQFLFEYFSETQRNKGNFPGRFSGRQFSNSRSEMNVSTLELGDSALYLCASSLATTGSPYEQYFGPGTRLTVT.

For the CDR3, the DNA is TGTGCCAGCACCCTTGTGGCTGACAGGGGGCAAGAGAACACCGGGGAGCTGTTTTTT. As protein: CASTLVADRGQENTGELFF. The chain recombines TRBV5-8 with TRBJ2-2; 10 bases match TRBD1. The germline V gene has CDR1 SGHTS and CDR2 YDEGEE. CDR3 length: 19 amino acids. Losses at the gene ends were 6 bases for V and 1 base for J; bases not matched to a gene: 15. The complete variable domain, with remaining parts taken from reference TRBV5-8 and TRBJ2-2, reads EAGVTQSPTHLIKTRGQQATLRCSPISGHTSVYWYQQALGLGLQFLLWYDEGEERNRGNFPPRFSGRQFPNYSSELNVNALELEDSALYLCASTLVADRGQENTGELFFGEGSRLTVL.

The chain's CDR3 is CASSLSYRGQSYEQYF. The CDR3 DNA reads as TGTGCCAGCAGCTTAAGTTACAGGGGGCAGTCCTACGAGCAGTACTTC. This chain links TRBV7-9 with TRBJ2-5; 9 bases are a match to TRBD1. The DNA end is more similar to TRBJ2-7, so the J call may be wrong. In germline, CDR1 is SEHNR, CDR2 FQNEAQ (reference sequence). The CDR3 sequence is 16 residues long.

The rearrangement uses TRBV9 and TRBJ1-2; TRBD1 matches at 7 bases. CDR1 is SGDLS and CDR2 is YYNGEE in the germline V gene. J lost 5 bases, V lost 4 bases, and 14 bases had no gene match. This CDR3 has 16 residues. The CDR3 loop is CASSRWSPKQGYGYTF. The CDR3 nucleotides read TGTGCCAGCAGCCGTTGGTCCCCTAAACAGGGGTATGGCTACACCTTC.

V usage is TRBV19 and J usage is TRBJ1-5, with D possibly matching TRBD1 (6 bases). The CDR3 is 16 residues long. Between the trimmed V and J ends, which lost 0 bases and 4 bases, there was a span of 13 bases. Looked up from germline, CDR1 is LNHDA and CDR2 is SQIVND (reference sequence). The CDR3 region has the DNA TGTGCCAGTAGTATAGAGGGGCAGGGGTGGAATCAGCCCCAGCATTTT. As protein: CASSIEGQGWNQPQHF.

This rearrangement joins TRBV7-3 to TRBJ2-5, with 7 bases identical to TRBD1. The J call is in doubt because the DNA end fits TRBJ2-7 better. The CDR3 has 14 amino acids. Germline-derived CDR1 and CDR2 are SGHTA and FQGTGA. CDR3 amino acids: CASSLRSGGYEQYF. The CDR3 region has the DNA TGTGCCAGCAGCTTACGGTCAGGGGGCTACGAGCAGTACTTC.

The V gene is TRBV13, the J gene TRBJ2-1; 8 bases fit TRBD1. The length of the CDR3 is 20 residues. Trimming at V came to 2 bases and at J to 1 base, leaving 16 bases not matched to a gene. Germline V CDR1 and CDR2: PRHDT, FYEKMQ (reference sequence). This CDR3 reads CASSLKVGAGTGGSYNEQFF. Written as DNA, the CDR3 is TGTGCCAGCAGCTTAAAAGTAGGAGCTGGGACAGGTGGGTCCTACAATGAGCAGTTCTTC.

The chain joins TRBV12-5 to TRBJ1-1; D gene unclear. The V end lost 3 bases, the J end lost 4 bases, and 15 bases lay between the germline ends. Germline CDR1 reads LGHNT; CDR2 reads FRNRAP. The length of the CDR3 is 15 residues. CDR3 DNA sequence: TGTGCTAGTGGTTTAAATAGGGTCCGGGGCACTGAAGCTTTCTTT. This translates into CASGLNRVRGTEAFF.

This clone has just one count. The rearrangement joins TRBV4-2 to TRBJ1-1; D is unresolved. The CDR3 extends over 14 amino acids. V was pared by 3 bases and J by 2 bases, with 10 bases between. CDR1 and CDR2 from the germline V gene are LGHNA and YNFKEQ. CDR3 residues: CASSHAFSNTEAFF. CDR3 coding DNA: TGTGCCAGCAGCCACGCGTTCTCTAACACTGAAGCTTTCTTT.